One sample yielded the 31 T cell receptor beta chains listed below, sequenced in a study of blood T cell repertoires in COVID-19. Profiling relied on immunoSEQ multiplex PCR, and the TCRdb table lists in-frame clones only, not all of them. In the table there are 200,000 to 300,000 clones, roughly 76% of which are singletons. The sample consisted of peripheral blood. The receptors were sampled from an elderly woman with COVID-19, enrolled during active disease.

The CDR3 bases are TGTGCCAGCAGCTTGGCAGGGGGATCCTACGAGCAGTACTTC. Amino acid sequence: CASSLAGGSYEQYF. The chain links TRBV5-4 to TRBJ2-7; 7 bases align to TRBD1. The CDR3 loop spans 14 amino acids. Germline assignment: CDR1 SGHNT and CDR2 YYREEE (reference sequence). The junction had 1 base not matched to a gene; V was cut back by 0 bases and J by 1 base.

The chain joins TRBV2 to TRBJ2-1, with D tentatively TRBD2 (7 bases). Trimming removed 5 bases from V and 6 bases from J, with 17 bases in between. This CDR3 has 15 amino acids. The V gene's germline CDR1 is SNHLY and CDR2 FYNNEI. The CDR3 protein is CASSLEGGPRNEQFF. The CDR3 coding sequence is TGTGCCAGCAGTTTAGAGGGGGGGCCTCGCAATGAGCAGTTCTTC.

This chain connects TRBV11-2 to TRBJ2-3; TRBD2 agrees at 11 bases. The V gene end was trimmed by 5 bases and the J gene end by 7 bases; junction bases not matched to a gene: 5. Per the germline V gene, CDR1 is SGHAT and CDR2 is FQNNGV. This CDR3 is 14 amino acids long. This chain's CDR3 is CASSTSGGRNTQYF. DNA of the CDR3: TGTGCCAGCAGCACTAGCGGGGGAAGGAATACGCAGTATTTT.

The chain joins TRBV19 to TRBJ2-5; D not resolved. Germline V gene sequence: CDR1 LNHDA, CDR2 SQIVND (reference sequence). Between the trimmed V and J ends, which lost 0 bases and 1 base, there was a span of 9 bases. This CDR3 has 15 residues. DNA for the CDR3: TGTGCCAGTAGTATAGATGGGCCCGGCCAAGAGACCCAGTACTTC. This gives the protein CASSIDGPGQETQYF.

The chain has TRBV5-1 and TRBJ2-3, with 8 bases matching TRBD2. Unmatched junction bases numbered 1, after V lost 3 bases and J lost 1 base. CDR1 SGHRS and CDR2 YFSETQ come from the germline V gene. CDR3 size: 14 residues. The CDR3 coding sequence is TGCGCCAGCAGCTGGCGGGAGGGCACAGATACGCAGTATTTT. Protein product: CASSWREGTDTQYF. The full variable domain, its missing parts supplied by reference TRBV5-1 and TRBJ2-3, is KAGVTQTPRYLIKTRGQQVTLSCSPISGHRSVSWYQQTPGQGLQFLFEYFSETQRNKGNFPGRFSGRQFSNSRSEMNVSTLELGDSALYLCASSWREGTDTQYFGPGTRLTVL.

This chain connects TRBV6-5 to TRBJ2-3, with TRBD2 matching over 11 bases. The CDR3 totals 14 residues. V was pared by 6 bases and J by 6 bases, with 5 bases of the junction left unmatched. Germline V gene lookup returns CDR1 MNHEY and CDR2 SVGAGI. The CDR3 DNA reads TGTGCCAGCAGGATAGCGGGGGGGCGGGATACGCAGTATTTT. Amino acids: CASRIAGGRDTQYF.

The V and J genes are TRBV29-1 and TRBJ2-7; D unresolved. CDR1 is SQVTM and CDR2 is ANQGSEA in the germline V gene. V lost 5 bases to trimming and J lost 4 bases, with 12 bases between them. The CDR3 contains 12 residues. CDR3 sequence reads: CSVIGRGYEQYF. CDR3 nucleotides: TGCAGCGTTATCGGAAGAGGATACGAGCAGTACTTC.

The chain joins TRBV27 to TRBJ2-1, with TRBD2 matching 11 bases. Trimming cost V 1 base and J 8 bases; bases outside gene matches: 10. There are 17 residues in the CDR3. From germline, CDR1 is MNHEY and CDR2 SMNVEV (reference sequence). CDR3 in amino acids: CASSLLFLAGGSDEQFF. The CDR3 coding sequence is TGTGCCAGCAGTTTATTGTTTCTAGCGGGAGGATCGGATGAGCAGTTCTTC.

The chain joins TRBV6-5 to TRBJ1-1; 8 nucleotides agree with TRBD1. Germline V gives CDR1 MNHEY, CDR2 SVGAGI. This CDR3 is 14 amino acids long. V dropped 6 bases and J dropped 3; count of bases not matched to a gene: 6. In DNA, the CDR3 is TGTGCCAGCAGAAAGGACAGGGTTGACACTGAAGCTTTCTTT. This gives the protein CASRKDRVDTEAFF.

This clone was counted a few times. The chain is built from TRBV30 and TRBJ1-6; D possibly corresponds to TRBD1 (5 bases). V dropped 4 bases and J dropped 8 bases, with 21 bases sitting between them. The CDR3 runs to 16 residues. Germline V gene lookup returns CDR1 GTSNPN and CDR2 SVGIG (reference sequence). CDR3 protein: CAWTLRGILDYSPLHF. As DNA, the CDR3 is TGTGCCTGGACCTTAAGGGGTATCCTAGACTATTCACCCCTCCACTTT.

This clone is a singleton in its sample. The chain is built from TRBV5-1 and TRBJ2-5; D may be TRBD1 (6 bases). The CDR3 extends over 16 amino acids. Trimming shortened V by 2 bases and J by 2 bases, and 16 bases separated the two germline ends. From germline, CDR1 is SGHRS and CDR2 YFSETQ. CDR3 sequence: CASSFSPTGNQETQYF. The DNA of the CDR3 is TGCGCCAGCAGCTTCAGCCCCACAGGGAATCAAGAGACCCAGTACTTC.

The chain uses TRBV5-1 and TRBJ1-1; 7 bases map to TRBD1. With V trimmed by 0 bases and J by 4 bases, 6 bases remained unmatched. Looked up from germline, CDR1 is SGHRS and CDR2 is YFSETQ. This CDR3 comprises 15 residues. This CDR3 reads CASSLEGPGGTEAFF. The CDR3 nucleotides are TGCGCCAGCAGCTTGGAAGGGCCAGGGGGCACTGAAGCTTTCTTT.

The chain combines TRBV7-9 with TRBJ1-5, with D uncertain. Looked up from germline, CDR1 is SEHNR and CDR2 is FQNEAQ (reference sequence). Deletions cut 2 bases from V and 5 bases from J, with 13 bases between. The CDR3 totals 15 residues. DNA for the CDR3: TGTGCCAGCAGCTTAAGCAATTACCCCGATCAGCCCCAGCATTTT. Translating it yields CASSLSNYPDQPQHF.

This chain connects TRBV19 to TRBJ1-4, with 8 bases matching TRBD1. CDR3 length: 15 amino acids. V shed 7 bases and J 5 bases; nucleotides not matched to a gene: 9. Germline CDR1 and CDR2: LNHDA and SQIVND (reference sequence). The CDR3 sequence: CASKNSGGRNEKLFF. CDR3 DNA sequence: TGTGCCAGTAAGAATTCAGGGGGCAGGAATGAAAAACTGTTTTTT.

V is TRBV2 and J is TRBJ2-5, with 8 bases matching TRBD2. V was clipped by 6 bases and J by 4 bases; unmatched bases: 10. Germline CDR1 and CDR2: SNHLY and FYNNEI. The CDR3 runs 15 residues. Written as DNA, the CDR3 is TGTGCCAGCAGGAAAGGCGGGGGGCAGGGAGAGACCCAGTACTTC. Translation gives CASRKGGGQGETQYF.

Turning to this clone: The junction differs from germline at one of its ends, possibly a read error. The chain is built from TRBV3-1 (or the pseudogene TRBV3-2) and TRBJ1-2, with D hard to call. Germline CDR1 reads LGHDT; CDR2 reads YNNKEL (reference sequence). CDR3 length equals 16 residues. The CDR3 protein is CASSQAPSRPRGSYTF. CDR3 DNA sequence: TGTGCCAGCAGTCAAGCCCCATCTCGGCCCCGAGGCAGCTACACCTTC.

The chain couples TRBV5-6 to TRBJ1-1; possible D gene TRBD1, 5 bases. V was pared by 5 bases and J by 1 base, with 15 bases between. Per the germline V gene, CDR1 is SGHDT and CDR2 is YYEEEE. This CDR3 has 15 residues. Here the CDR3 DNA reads TGTGCCAGCAGACCCACAGGCCGATGGAACACTGAAGCTTTCTTT. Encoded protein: CASRPTGRWNTEAFF.

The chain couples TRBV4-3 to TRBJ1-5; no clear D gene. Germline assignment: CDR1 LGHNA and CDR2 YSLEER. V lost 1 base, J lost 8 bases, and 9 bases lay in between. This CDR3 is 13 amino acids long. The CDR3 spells CASSQGPEKPQHF. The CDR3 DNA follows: TGCGCCAGCAGCCAAGGGCCCGAAAAGCCCCAGCATTTT.

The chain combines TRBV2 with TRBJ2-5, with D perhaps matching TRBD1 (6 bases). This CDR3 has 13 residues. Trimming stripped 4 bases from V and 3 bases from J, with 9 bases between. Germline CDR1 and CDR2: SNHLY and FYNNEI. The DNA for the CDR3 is TGTGCCAGCAGTGTTGGGACAAAAGAGACCCAGTACTTC. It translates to CASSVGTKETQYF.

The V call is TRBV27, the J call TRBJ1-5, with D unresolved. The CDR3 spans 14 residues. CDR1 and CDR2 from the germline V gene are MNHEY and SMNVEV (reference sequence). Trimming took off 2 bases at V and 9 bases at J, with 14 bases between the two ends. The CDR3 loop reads CASSLGGWERPQHF. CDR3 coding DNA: TGTGCCAGCAGTTTAGGCGGGTGGGAGCGGCCCCAGCATTTT.

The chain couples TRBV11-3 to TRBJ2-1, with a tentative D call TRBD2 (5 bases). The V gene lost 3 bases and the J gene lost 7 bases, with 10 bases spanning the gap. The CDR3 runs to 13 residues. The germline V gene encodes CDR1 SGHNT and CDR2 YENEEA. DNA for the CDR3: TGTGCCAGCAGCTTTAGGGAGCAGAATGAGCAGTTCTTC. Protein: CASSFREQNEQFF.

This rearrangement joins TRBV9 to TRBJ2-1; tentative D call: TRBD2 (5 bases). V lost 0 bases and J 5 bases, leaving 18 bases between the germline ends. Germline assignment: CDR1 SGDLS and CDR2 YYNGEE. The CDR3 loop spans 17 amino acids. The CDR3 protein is CASSVEEAQRGHNEQFF. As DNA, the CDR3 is TGTGCCAGCAGCGTAGAAGAAGCTCAACGAGGGCACAATGAGCAGTTCTTC.

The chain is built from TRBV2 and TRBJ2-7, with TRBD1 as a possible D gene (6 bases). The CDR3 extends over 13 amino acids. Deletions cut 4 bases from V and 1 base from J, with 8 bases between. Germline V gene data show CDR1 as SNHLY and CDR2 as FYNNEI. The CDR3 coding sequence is TGTGCCAGCAGTGGACAGGTGTCCTACGAGCAGTACTTC. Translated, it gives CASSGQVSYEQYF.

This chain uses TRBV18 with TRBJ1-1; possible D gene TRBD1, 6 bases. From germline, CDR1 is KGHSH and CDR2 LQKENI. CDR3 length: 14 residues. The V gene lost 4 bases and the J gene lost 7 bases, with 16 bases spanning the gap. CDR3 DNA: TGTGCCAGCTCACTAGGGGGAACTGTCAGTGAAGCTTTCTTT. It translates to CASSLGGTVSEAFF.

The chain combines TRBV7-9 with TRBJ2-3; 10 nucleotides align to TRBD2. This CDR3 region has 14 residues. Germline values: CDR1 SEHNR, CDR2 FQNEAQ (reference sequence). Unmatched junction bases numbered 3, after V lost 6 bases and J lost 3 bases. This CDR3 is CASSPSGGTDTQYF. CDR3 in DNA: TGTGCCAGCAGTCCTAGCGGGGGAACAGATACGCAGTATTTT.

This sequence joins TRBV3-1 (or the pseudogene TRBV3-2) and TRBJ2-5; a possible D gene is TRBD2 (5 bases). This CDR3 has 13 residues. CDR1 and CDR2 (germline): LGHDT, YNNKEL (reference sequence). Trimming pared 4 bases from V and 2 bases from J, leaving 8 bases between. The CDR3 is CASSRGIQETQYF. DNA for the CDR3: TGTGCCAGCAGCCGAGGGATTCAAGAGACCCAGTACTTC.

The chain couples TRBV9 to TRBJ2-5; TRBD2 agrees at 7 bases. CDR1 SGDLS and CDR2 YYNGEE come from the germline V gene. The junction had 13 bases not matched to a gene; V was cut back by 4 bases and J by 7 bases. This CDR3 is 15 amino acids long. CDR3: CASSITGDGRGTQYF. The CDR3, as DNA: TGTGCCAGCAGCATAACCGGGGATGGGAGGGGGACCCAGTACTTC. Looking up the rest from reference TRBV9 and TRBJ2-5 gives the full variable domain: DSGVTQTPKHLITATGQRVTLRCSPRSGDLSVYWYQQSLDQGLQFLIQYYNGEERAKGNILERFSAQQFPDLHSELNLSSLELGDSALYFCASSITGDGRGTQYFGPGTRLLVL.

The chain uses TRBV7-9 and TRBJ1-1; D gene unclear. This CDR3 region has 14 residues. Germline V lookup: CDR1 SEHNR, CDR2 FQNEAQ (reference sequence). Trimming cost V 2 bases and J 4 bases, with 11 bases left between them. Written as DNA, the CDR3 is TGTGCCAGCAGCTTATTAAACCGGGGCACTGAAGCTTTCTTT. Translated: CASSLLNRGTEAFF.

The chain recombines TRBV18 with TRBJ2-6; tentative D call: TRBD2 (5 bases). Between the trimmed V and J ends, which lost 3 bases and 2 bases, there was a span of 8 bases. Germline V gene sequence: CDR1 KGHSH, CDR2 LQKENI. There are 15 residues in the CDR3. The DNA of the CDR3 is TGTGCCAGCTCACCCCCGAGGGCTGGGGCCAACGTCCTGACTTTC. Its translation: CASSPPRAGANVLTF.

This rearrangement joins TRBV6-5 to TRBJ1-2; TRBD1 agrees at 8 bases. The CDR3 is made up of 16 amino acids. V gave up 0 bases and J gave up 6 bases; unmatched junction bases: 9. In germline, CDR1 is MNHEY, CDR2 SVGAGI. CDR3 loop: CASSYSRDRGGNGYTF. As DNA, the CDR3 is TGTGCCAGCAGTTACTCGAGAGACAGGGGTGGGAATGGCTACACCTTC.

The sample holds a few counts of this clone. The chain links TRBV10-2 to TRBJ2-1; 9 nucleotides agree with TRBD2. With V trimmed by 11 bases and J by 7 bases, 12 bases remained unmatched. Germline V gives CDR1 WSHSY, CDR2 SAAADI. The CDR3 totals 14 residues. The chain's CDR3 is CAAQKELAGNEQFF. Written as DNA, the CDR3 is TGCGCCGCCCAGAAGGAGCTAGCGGGAAATGAGCAGTTCTTC.